The 20 T cell receptor beta chains reported below all come from one sample, sequenced in a study of memory CD4+ T cells and cytomegalovirus serostatus. Repertoires were generated with immunoSEQ multiplex PCR, while TCRdb's copy carries only in-frame clones and drops some. The data show 41,000 or so clones, with around 79% seen just once and 0.65% to 0.85% held by the top ten. Single viable CD3+CD4+CD8-CD45RO+ cells were sorted as the memory CD4+ T cells. Sample: memory CD4+ T cells from blood. The receptors stem from an adult in good health and CMV-seronegative.

J is TRBJ1-6 and V is TRBV6-1; D unresolved. The CDR3 has 13 amino acids. Germline V CDR1 and CDR2: MNHNS, SASEGT. The ends were cut back, 6 bases at V and 8 bases at J, with 11 bases in the middle. The CDR3 nucleotides read TGTGCCAGCAGCCAAGGGCCGTATTCACCCCTCCACTTT. It translates to CASSQGPYSPLHF.

J is TRBJ1-2 and V is TRBV5-1; D gene uncertain. V lost 0 bases to trimming and J lost 0 bases, with 12 bases between them. This CDR3 is 16 amino acids long. Germline lookup yields CDR1 SGHRS and CDR2 YFSETQ. This chain's CDR3 is CASSLDPGQANYGYTF. Here the CDR3 DNA reads TGCGCCAGCAGCTTGGATCCGGGTCAAGCTAACTATGGCTACACCTTC.

This chain connects TRBV7-6 to TRBJ2-1; TRBD2 agrees at 8 bases. The CDR3 consists of 15 residues. The germline V gene encodes CDR1 SGHVS and CDR2 FNYEAQ. V was clipped by 5 bases and J by 3 bases; unmatched bases: 6. The CDR3: CASSPPGGFYNEQFF. CDR3 bases: TGTGCCAGCAGCCCCCCGGGGGGGTTCTACAATGAGCAGTTCTTC.

This clone has a single count. The V call is TRBV30, the J call TRBJ1-5; D not certain. The V and J ends lost 5 bases and 0 bases respectively, with 11 bases between them. Germline CDR1 reads GTSNPN; CDR2 reads SVGIG (reference sequence). The CDR3 runs to 14 residues. The CDR3 bases are TGTGCCTGGGGTACAGTGAATAGCAATCAGCCCCAGCATTTT. Protein sequence: CAWGTVNSNQPQHF.

The chain links TRBV11-2 to TRBJ2-6; D call uncertain. The CDR3 covers 14 residues. Germline V gene sequence: CDR1 SGHAT, CDR2 FQNNGV. V lost 9 bases to trimming and J lost 1 base, with 10 bases between them. The chain's CDR3 is CASFRISGANVLTF. CDR3 DNA sequence: TGTGCCAGTTTTAGAATTTCTGGGGCCAACGTCCTGACTTTC.

The DNA of the CDR3 is TGTGCCAGCAGCTTCGAGTCCCTAGCGGGGGGGTACAATGAGCAGTTCTTC. Its protein product is CASSFESLAGGYNEQFF. The chain carries TRBV7-9 and TRBJ2-1; 12 bases line up with TRBD2. V lost 3 bases, J lost 4 bases, and 7 bases stayed unmatched. Germline CDR1 reads SEHNR; CDR2 reads FQNEAQ (reference sequence). The length of the CDR3 is 17 residues. The whole variable domain, remainder taken from reference TRBV7-9 and TRBJ2-1, is DTGVSQNPRHKITKRGQNVTFRCDPISEHNRLYWYRQTLGQGPEFLTYFQNEAQLEKSRLLSDRFSAERPKGSFSTLEIQRTEQGDSAMYLCASSFESLAGGYNEQFFGPGTRLTVL.

This rearrangement joins TRBV4-2 to TRBJ1-4; tentative D call: TRBD1 (6 bases). Germline V gene lookup returns CDR1 LGHNA and CDR2 YNFKEQ. V gave up 2 bases and J gave up 5 bases, with 9 bases separating them. The CDR3 has 14 amino acids. The CDR3 is CASSQPQGNEKLFF. Written as DNA, the CDR3 is TGTGCCAGCAGCCAACCTCAGGGGAATGAAAAACTGTTTTTT.

A single count supports this clone. The chain is built from TRBV5-4 and TRBJ2-7; D is ambiguous. Germline V gene lookup returns CDR1 SGHNT and CDR2 YYREEE (reference sequence). The CDR3 runs 14 residues. Trimming cost V 0 bases and J 0 bases, with 7 bases left between them. CDR3 region: CASSLDPGSYEQYF. The CDR3 DNA reads TGTGCCAGCAGCTTGGACCCCGGCTCCTACGAGCAGTACTTC. Supplemented by reference TRBV5-4 and TRBJ2-7, the full variable domain reads ETGVTQSPTHLIKTRGQQVTLRCSSQSGHNTVSWYQQALGQGPQFIFQYYREEENGRGNFPPRFSGLQFPNYSSELNVNALELDDSALYLCASSLDPGSYEQYFGPGTRLTVT.

The rearrangement joins TRBV2 to TRBJ1-6, with 7 positions matching TRBD1. Losses at the gene ends were 3 bases for V and 7 bases for J; bases not matched to a gene: 9. The germline gives CDR1 SNHLY, CDR2 FYNNEI. The CDR3 loop spans 16 amino acids. The CDR3 DNA reads as TGTGCCAGCAGTGATAGGTCACAGGGGAGAAATTCACCCCTCCACTTT. It translates to CASSDRSQGRNSPLHF. Supplemented by reference TRBV2 and TRBJ1-6, the full variable domain reads EPEVTQTPSHQVTQMGQEVILRCVPISNHLYFYWYRQILGQKVEFLVSFYNNEISEKSEIFDDQFSVERPDGSNFTLKIRSTKLEDSAMYFCASSDRSQGRNSPLHFGNGTRLTVT.

The chain recombines TRBV7-2 with TRBJ1-2; D remains ambiguous. Germline CDR1 and CDR2: SGHTA and FQGNSA. The CDR3 spans 13 residues. V dropped 1 base and J dropped 8 bases, with 11 bases sitting between them. In DNA form, the CDR3 reads TGTGCCAGCAGCTTAGGGTTTCCTGGAGGCTACACCTTC. Protein product: CASSLGFPGGYTF.

The chain uses TRBV11-2 and TRBJ1-2, with D possibly being TRBD1 (5 bases). The V end lost 1 base, the J end lost 5 bases, and 23 bases lay between the germline ends. This CDR3 spans 18 amino acids. Germline V gives CDR1 SGHAT, CDR2 FQNNGV. The CDR3 nucleotides read TGTGCCAGCAGCTTAGGCCGACGGGGGGAAGGAACTTTGTATGGCTACACCTTC. Translating gives CASSLGRRGEGTLYGYTF.

The V call is TRBV15, the J call TRBJ1-3; D unclear. V lost 4 bases, J lost 2 bases, and 12 bases lay in between. This CDR3 spans 15 amino acids. Germline V CDR1 and CDR2: LNHNV, YYDKDF (reference sequence). CDR3: CATSTHYSAGNTIYF. The DNA of the CDR3 is TGTGCCACCAGCACCCATTATAGCGCTGGAAACACCATATATTTT.

This chain's CDR3 is CAWNPGRGLFF. The CDR3 DNA follows: TGTGCCTGGAACCCTGGCAGGGGGCTGTTTTTT. J is TRBJ2-2 and V is TRBV30, with D possibly matching TRBD1 (6 bases). Germline-derived CDR1 and CDR2 are GTSNPN and SVGIG (reference sequence). V lost 4 bases and J lost 13, with 13 bases in between. The CDR3 loop spans 11 amino acids. The full variable domain, rest sourced from reference TRBV30 and TRBJ2-2, is SQTIHQWPATLVQPVGSPLSLECTVEGTSNPNLYWYRQAAGRGLQLLFYSVGIGQISSEVPQNLSASRPQDRQFILSSKKLLLSDSGFYLCAWNPGRGLFFGEGSRLTVL.

The V gene is TRBV19, the J gene TRBJ2-5; D may be TRBD1 (5 bases). The CDR3 length is 12 residues. Trimming took off 5 bases at V and 3 bases at J, with 7 bases between the two ends. Germline V gene lookup returns CDR1 LNHDA and CDR2 SQIVND (reference sequence). CDR3 protein: CASSDRKETQYF. CDR3 in DNA: TGTGCCAGTAGTGACAGAAAAGAGACCCAGTACTTC.

In this sample, this clone turned up once. This chain uses TRBV7-8 with TRBJ1-6; TRBD1 matches 9 bases. With V trimmed by 5 bases and J by 13 bases, 15 bases remained unmatched. The CDR3 loop spans 16 amino acids. Germline V gives CDR1 SGHVS, CDR2 FQNEAQ. The CDR3 DNA follows: TGTGCCAGCAGCCCAGAGTCGGGACAGGGCACTTGGCCCCTCCACTTT. The encoded protein is CASSPESGQGTWPLHF.

This clone appeared a single time. The CDR3 region is CASSGDSGNTIYF. The CDR3 DNA reads as TGTGCCAGCAGTGGAGACTCTGGAAACACCATATATTTT. V gene TRBV2 combines with J gene TRBJ1-3; D is unresolved. CDR3 length equals 13 residues. Per germline, CDR1 SNHLY and CDR2 FYNNEI. With 4 bases removed from V and 0 bases from J, the gap between germline ends came to 4 bases. Full variable domain (remainder filled in from reference TRBV2 and TRBJ1-3): EPEVTQTPSHQVTQMGQEVILRCVPISNHLYFYWYRQILGQKVEFLVSFYNNEISEKSEIFDDQFSVERPDGSNFTLKIRSTKLEDSAMYFCASSGDSGNTIYFGEGSWLTVV.

The rearrangement links TRBV11-2 to TRBJ1-2; the D is unclear. This CDR3 is 12 amino acids long. Per germline, CDR1 SGHAT and CDR2 FQNNGV. The V end was cut by 5 bases, the J end by 6 bases, with 10 bases between. CDR3 protein: CASSLGRDGYTF. The CDR3 DNA is TGTGCCAGCAGCCTGGGGAGGGATGGCTACACCTTC.

The rearrangement joins TRBV18 to TRBJ1-4, with D perhaps matching TRBD1 (6 bases). The germline gives CDR1 KGHSH, CDR2 LQKENI. The CDR3 runs 15 residues. V was cut by 4 bases and J by 7 bases, with 16 bases left in between. CDR3 residues: CASSLNRQALEKLFF. The CDR3 bases are TGTGCCAGCTCACTAAATAGACAGGCCCTTGAAAAACTGTTTTTT.

Comments on this clone: Different DNA sequences within this sample yield the same CDR3. The V call is TRBV5-1, the J call TRBJ1-1, with a weak D call TRBD1 (6 bases). CDR1 SGHRS and CDR2 YFSETQ come from the germline V gene. Trimming cost V 1 base and J 5 bases, with 9 bases left between them. This CDR3 is built from 13 residues. The CDR3 loop reads CASSLTGRTEAFF. CDR3 DNA sequence: TGCGCCAGCAGCTTGACAGGGAGGACTGAAGCTTTCTTT.

J is TRBJ1-5 and V is TRBV27; D remains ambiguous. Per germline, CDR1 MNHEY and CDR2 SMNVEV (reference sequence). V gave up 7 bases and J gave up 3 bases, with 16 bases separating them. The CDR3 contains 15 residues. The CDR3 bases are TGTGCCAGCAAAAAAAGCGACACTTCCAATCAGCCCCAGCATTTT. Translation gives CASKKSDTSNQPQHF.